This TCR beta chain was identified in a study of CD8+ T cells in alopecia areata. Sequencing relied on a cDNA template that was reverse transcribed from extracted RNA. Profiling relied on immunoSEQ multiplex PCR, and the TCRdb table lists in-frame clones only, not all of them. The data hold approximately 150,000 clones, with 55% to 65% observed a single time. The V segment lost 4 bases and the J segment 6 bases; nucleotides outside the gene matches: 12. This CDR3 is 18 amino acids long. CDR1 and CDR2 (germline): SGHRS, YFSETQ. The origin of this receptor is a human donor in good health. The genes are TRBV5-1 and TRBJ2-1; 14 bases fit TRBD2. The sequenced sample consisted of CD4+ T cells sorted from blood. The CDR3 nucleotides read TGCGCCAGCAGCCCTGGGACTAGCGGGAGTTTCCTGGGCAATGAGCAGTTCTTC. Translating it yields CASSPGTSGSFLGNEQFF.